The clone carrying this TCR beta chain was counted many times. Antigen: not known. Genes and germline come from the mouse. With the read ending 4 residues before the CDR3 end, the germline J gene is used to fill in that end. This entry comes from a study of CD8+ T cells in alopecia areata. About the research overall: Skin-grafted 7-10-week-old female C3H/HeJ mice received tissue from roughly 6-13-month-old C3H/HeJ donors with spontaneous alopecia. General study results and limits: TCR sharing was clearer in mice than between patients, perhaps partly owing to patient HLA diversity. Normal scalp showed lower clonality than lesional scalp, especially alopecia totalis/universalis. Scalp samples also yield sequences of resident alphabeta T cells from normal skin.

Reverse transcription of extracted RNA yielded cDNA, which provided the sequencing template. Here immunoSEQ multiplex PCR was the method, and the copy in TCRdb shows in-frame clones only, minus some. Recorded here are roughly 120,000 clones, none singletons. The CDR3 extends over 15 amino acids. Germline CDR1 and CDR2: NNHDY and SYVADS. The V gene end was trimmed by 4 bases and the J gene end by 2 bases; junction bases not matched to a gene: 9. The TCR sequence derives from a C3H/HeJ mouse with alopecia areata. The strain's MHC: H2-k. The chain carries TRBV13-3 and TRBJ2-7, with 7 nucleotides matching TRBD2. The sequenced material came from lesional skin. This CDR3 reads CASSFSTGTAYEQYF. The covered CDR3 bases are TGTGCCAGCAGTTTTTCCACCGGGACTGCCTAT.